Presented here are 24 T cell receptor beta chains from one specimen sequenced in a study of blood T cell repertoires in COVID-19. The repertoire was sequenced with immunoSEQ multiplex PCR; TCRdb's copy has only in-frame clones and lacks some. The sample consists of around 270,000 clones, 70% to 85% of them appearing once. The specimen was peripheral blood. These receptors were obtained from a human donor with COVID-19, enrolled during active disease. The donor label of this sample is uncertain.

The CDR3 loop is CASTQGGGAGNTIYF. The CDR3 DNA reads as TGCGCCAGCACCCAAGGCGGGGGAGCTGGAAACACCATATATTTT. The chain couples TRBV10-2 to TRBJ1-3; perhaps TRBD1 as D (5 bases). The CDR3 spans 15 residues. Trimming removed 7 bases from V and 2 bases from J, with 15 bases in between. Germline lookup yields CDR1 WSHSY and CDR2 SAAADI.

The chain employs TRBV3-1 (or the pseudogene TRBV3-2) and TRBJ1-1; D may be TRBD1 (6 bases). V shed 0 bases and J shed 0 bases, with 11 bases lying between them. From germline, CDR1 is LGHDT and CDR2 YNNKEL (reference sequence). The CDR3 contains 16 residues. CDR3 residues: CASSQERTVMNTEAFF. The CDR3 coding sequence is TGTGCCAGCAGCCAAGAGAGGACAGTTATGAACACTGAAGCTTTCTTT.

The table lists this clone with a few counts. The rearrangement links TRBV27 to TRBJ2-1, with 16 nucleotides matching TRBD2. Germline CDR1 MNHEY, CDR2 SMNVEV (reference sequence). This CDR3 contains 17 residues. V shed 7 bases, J shed 12 bases, and the junction held 15 bases outside the gene matches. The CDR3 bases are TGTGCCAGCACCTTACTGGGGACTAGCGGGAGGGTAAGTGGGCAGTTCTTC. Translated, it gives CASTLLGTSGRVSGQFF.

This clone was seen a single time. The chain carries TRBV7-2 and TRBJ1-4; D perhaps matches TRBD1 (6 bases). V dropped 5 bases and J dropped 0 bases, with 10 bases sitting between them. Germline V gives CDR1 SGHTA, CDR2 FQGNSA. This CDR3 is 15 amino acids long. The CDR3 region has the DNA TGTGCCAGCAGCGCTACAGGGACAACTAATGAAAAACTGTTTTTT. Translation: CASSATGTTNEKLFF.

This chain uses TRBV19 with TRBJ2-7; D is unresolved. CDR1 and CDR2 from the germline V gene are LNHDA and SQIVND (reference sequence). Deletions cut 1 base from V and 3 bases from J, with 13 bases between. The CDR3 sequence is 15 residues long. The CDR3 protein is CASSIGAGVGYEQYF. The CDR3 bases are TGTGCCAGTAGTATAGGGGCAGGTGTTGGCTACGAGCAGTACTTC.

This chain connects TRBV19 to TRBJ2-1, with TRBD1 matching 8 bases. The V gene end was trimmed by 2 bases and the J gene end by 7 bases; junction bases not matched to a gene: 10. The germline V gene encodes CDR1 LNHDA and CDR2 SQIVND (reference sequence). CDR3 length: 16 amino acids. CDR3 protein: CASSISAQGAWNEQFF. The CDR3 coding sequence is TGTGCCAGTAGTATAAGCGCCCAGGGGGCGTGGAATGAGCAGTTCTTC. The complete variable domain, with remaining parts taken from reference TRBV19 and TRBJ2-1, reads DGGITQSPKYLFRKEGQNVTLSCEQNLNHDAMYWYRQDPGQGLRLIYYSQIVNDFQKGDIAEGYSVSREKKESFPLTVTSAQKNPTAFYLCASSISAQGAWNEQFFGPGTRLTVL.

This clone was observed a single time. This chain joins TRBV18 and TRBJ2-3; the match to TRBD1 covers 7 bases. V shed 3 bases, J shed 4 bases, and the junction held 13 bases outside the gene matches. The germline V gene encodes CDR1 KGHSH and CDR2 LQKENI. This CDR3 region has 17 residues. CDR3 protein: CASSPSLDRAGADTQYF. The CDR3 DNA is TGTGCCAGCTCACCTTCTCTCGACAGGGCGGGTGCAGATACGCAGTATTTT.

This clone was seen a few times. The junction departs from the called germline gene at one end, perhaps through a read error. V and J are TRBV12-5 and TRBJ2-5, with 8 bases lining up with TRBD2. Germline lookup yields CDR1 LGHNT and CDR2 FRNRAP. The CDR3 sequence is 11 residues long. The CDR3 here is CASGSGGAKDF. CDR3 DNA: TGTGCTAGTGGTTCGGGGGGGGCCAAGGACTTC.

V and J are TRBV11-3 and TRBJ2-7, with a weak D call TRBD1 (6 bases). This CDR3 has 14 residues. The germline V gene encodes CDR1 SGHNT and CDR2 YENEEA. V was trimmed by 4 bases and J by 5 bases, leaving 15 bases between them. CDR3 in amino acids: CASSSPGVPNEQYF. DNA for the CDR3: TGTGCCAGCAGCTCCCCAGGGGTCCCCAACGAGCAGTACTTC.

V gene TRBV29-1 combines with J gene TRBJ2-3; no reliable D call. The germline V and J ends were trimmed by 2 bases and 1 base, with 13 bases remaining between them. CDR3 length: 15 residues. Germline CDR1 SQVTM, CDR2 ANQGSEA. The CDR3 spells CSVESGYQGTDTQYF. CDR3 in DNA: TGCAGCGTTGAATCCGGCTACCAGGGCACAGATACGCAGTATTTT.

The CDR3 bases are TGTGCCAGTAGTCTCAGGGTTATGGACACTGAAGCTTTCTTT. Translation gives CASSLRVMDTEAFF. The rearrangement joins TRBV19 to TRBJ1-1; perhaps TRBD1 as D (5 bases). CDR1 LNHDA and CDR2 SQIVND come from the germline V gene (reference sequence). The CDR3 runs to 14 residues. V was pared by 5 bases and J by 3 bases, with 13 bases between.

The V and J genes are TRBV5-4 and TRBJ2-5; 12 bases are shared with TRBD1. With V trimmed by 4 bases and J by 4 bases, 5 bases remained unmatched. CDR3 size: 15 residues. Germline CDR1 is SGHNT and CDR2 is YYREEE (reference sequence). The DNA of the CDR3 is TGTGCCAGCAGCGAGGGACAGGGGGCTGGAGAGACCCAGTACTTC. Residues: CASSEGQGAGETQYF. The full variable domain, with the rest looked up from reference TRBV5-4 and TRBJ2-5, is ETGVTQSPTHLIKTRGQQVTLRCSSQSGHNTVSWYQQALGQGPQFIFQYYREEENGRGNFPPRFSGLQFPNYSSELNVNALELDDSALYLCASSEGQGAGETQYFGPGTRLLVL.

The CDR3 DNA follows: TGTGCCAGCAGCTCAGCGGGAGGCTCCTACAATGAGCAGTTCTTC. Its translation: CASSSAGGSYNEQFF. V and J are TRBV6-6 and TRBJ2-1; 9 nucleotides align to TRBD2. CDR1 is MNHNY, CDR2 SVGAGI, per germline (reference sequence). V was pared by 6 bases and J by 0 bases, with 3 bases of the junction left unmatched. The CDR3 totals 15 residues.

The CDR3 spells CASSPGLAGGTDTQYF. CDR3 in DNA: TGTGCCAGCAGCCCAGGACTAGCGGGGGGCACAGATACGCAGTATTTT. This chain joins TRBV6-2 or TRBV6-3 and TRBJ2-3, with 13 bases lining up with TRBD2. Germline V lookup: CDR1 MNHEY, CDR2 SVGEGT. The CDR3 loop spans 16 amino acids. Trimming removed 6 bases from V and 1 base from J; junction bases left unmatched: 4.

This clone is a singleton in its sample. The J gene is TRBJ2-3, the V gene TRBV30; 11 nucleotides agree with TRBD2. The ends lost 4 bases at V and 5 bases at J; junction bases unmatched: 8. Germline-derived CDR1 and CDR2 are GTSNPN and SVGIG (reference sequence). The CDR3 runs to 15 residues. The CDR3 region is CAWTPTGLAVDTQYF. CDR3 DNA sequence: TGTGCCTGGACCCCTACGGGACTAGCGGTAGATACGCAGTATTTT.

There are a few counts of this clone. V gene TRBV5-1 combines with J gene TRBJ2-3; no clear D gene. The CDR3 loop spans 16 amino acids. Germline CDR1 is SGHRS and CDR2 is YFSETQ. The V end lost 6 bases, the J end lost 1 base, and 18 bases lay between the germline ends. DNA of the CDR3: TGCGCCAGCACTACCCAGTACGGGTGGGGCACAGATACGCAGTATTTT. Residues: CASTTQYGWGTDTQYF.

CDR3 region: CASSSLGTSTEAFF. CDR3 nucleotides: TGTGCCAGCAGTTCACTGGGGACTTCCACTGAAGCTTTCTTT. The V gene is TRBV27, the J gene TRBJ1-1; weak D call: TRBD1 (5 bases). The length of the CDR3 is 14 residues. V shed 4 bases and J shed 4 bases, with 13 bases lying between them. Germline values: CDR1 MNHEY, CDR2 SMNVEV (reference sequence).

This clone was recorded a few times. The V gene is TRBV6-5, the J gene TRBJ2-5; D gene uncertain. Trimming pared 7 bases from V and 5 bases from J, leaving 8 bases between. The germline V gene has CDR1 MNHEY and CDR2 SVGAGI. The CDR3 runs 11 residues. The CDR3 here is CASTVRETQYF. The CDR3, as DNA: TGTGCCAGCACGGTGCGGGAGACCCAGTACTTC.

A few counts support this clone. The rearrangement links TRBV5-4 to TRBJ2-7; D not resolved. The germline V gene encodes CDR1 SGHNT and CDR2 YYREEE (reference sequence). With 2 bases removed from V and 0 bases from J, the gap between germline ends came to 3 bases. The CDR3 consists of 12 residues. The CDR3 DNA is TGTGCCAGCAGCTTTCTCTCCTACGAGCAGTACTTC. It yields the protein CASSFLSYEQYF. Complete variable domain (other parts from reference TRBV5-4 and TRBJ2-7): ETGVTQSPTHLIKTRGQQVTLRCSSQSGHNTVSWYQQALGQGPQFIFQYYREEENGRGNFPPRFSGLQFPNYSSELNVNALELDDSALYLCASSFLSYEQYFGPGTRLTVT.

The gene calls are TRBV5-6 and TRBJ2-5, with D maybe TRBD2 (7 bases). Germline-derived CDR1 and CDR2 are SGHDT and YYEEEE. The CDR3 extends over 14 amino acids. Trimming pared 1 base from V and 5 bases from J, leaving 12 bases between. CDR3: CASSLKGGSETQYF. CDR3 bases: TGTGCCAGCAGCTTGAAGGGGGGGTCCGAGACCCAGTACTTC.

This clone was picked up a small number of times. The chain has TRBV9 and TRBJ2-5; maybe TRBD2 (5 bases). The CDR3 runs 12 residues. With 7 bases removed from V and 3 bases from J, the gap between germline ends came to 10 bases. CDR1 and CDR2 from the germline V gene are SGDLS and YYNGEE. This CDR3 reads CASAGEEETQYF. The CDR3 DNA is TGTGCCAGCGCCGGGGAAGAAGAGACCCAGTACTTC. The whole variable domain, remainder taken from reference TRBV9 and TRBJ2-5, is DSGVTQTPKHLITATGQRVTLRCSPRSGDLSVYWYQQSLDQGLQFLIQYYNGEERAKGNILERFSAQQFPDLHSELNLSSLELGDSALYFCASAGEEETQYFGPGTRLLVL.

The genes are TRBV7-2 and TRBJ1-3; D may be TRBD1 (5 bases). This CDR3 is built from 18 residues. The V and J ends lost 1 base and 0 bases respectively, with 16 bases between them. Germline CDR1 reads SGHTA; CDR2 reads FQGNSA. The CDR3 DNA follows: TGTGCCAGCAGCTTAGACCTCCTCCTTACAGGCTCTGGAAACACCATATATTTT. It translates to CASSLDLLLTGSGNTIYF.

This chain links TRBV18 with TRBJ1-2, with D tentatively TRBD1 (5 bases). This CDR3 contains 14 residues. The ends were cut back, 3 bases at V and 6 bases at J, with 14 bases in the middle. CDR1 is KGHSH and CDR2 is LQKENI in the germline V gene. The CDR3 reads CASSPSGGVHGYTF. CDR3 in DNA: TGTGCCAGCTCACCCTCCGGAGGGGTCCATGGCTACACCTTC.

The chain joins TRBV27 to TRBJ1-4, with a weak D call TRBD1 (6 bases). CDR1 and CDR2 from the germline V gene are MNHEY and SMNVEV (reference sequence). The length of the CDR3 is 16 residues. V was clipped by 5 bases and J by 8 bases, with 21 bases between them. CDR3 coding DNA: TGTGCCAGCAGTGGCTTTTTAGGGGCAGGGGAAGAAAAACTGTTTTTT. This gives the protein CASSGFLGAGEEKLFF.